These 17 T cell receptor beta chains were all obtained from the same sample, sequenced in a study of PD-L1 blockade in urothelial cancer. Produced via immunoSEQ multiplex PCR; TCRdb's table is partial and in-frame only. The sample lists under 60,000 clones; approximately 86% were seen once. Time point defined: peripheral blood 6 weeks after treatment start. Sequenced material: PBMCs, taken around atezolizumab (anti-PD-L1) treatment. The receptors derive from a man in his sixties with urothelial cancer.

V is TRBV4-3 and J is TRBJ2-1; TRBD2 matches 16 bases. CDR1 LGHNA and CDR2 YSLEER come from the germline V gene. After removal of 2 bases from V and 3 bases from J, the junction contained 7 bases not matched to a gene. The CDR3 spans 19 residues. The CDR3, as DNA: TGCGCCAGCAGCCAATCGAAGGGACTAGCGGGGGGGCACTACAATGAGCAGTTCTTC. Its protein is CASSQSKGLAGGHYNEQFF.

The chain joins TRBV11-2 to TRBJ1-2; D possibly corresponds to TRBD1 (5 bases). The CDR3 consists of 15 residues. Trimming stripped 1 base from V and 6 bases from J, with 15 bases between. Germline values: CDR1 SGHAT, CDR2 FQNNGV. The CDR3 loop reads CASSLGSSRGDGYTF. DNA for the CDR3: TGTGCCAGCAGCTTAGGTTCGAGCCGGGGGGATGGCTACACCTTC.

The J gene is TRBJ1-6, the V gene TRBV28; 8 nucleotides agree with TRBD1. CDR3 length equals 15 residues. From germline, CDR1 is MDHEN and CDR2 SYDVKM. Germline trimming cut 6 bases from V and 6 bases from J; bases unmatched to any gene: 7. The CDR3 nucleotides read TGTGCCAGCAGACCTAGGCAGGGGGCTAATTCACCCCTCCACTTT. Translated: CASRPRQGANSPLHF.

The CDR3 nucleotides read TGTGCCAGCAGTTACCAAACACGAGGCGGGGAGCTGTTTTTT. Amino acids: CASSYQTRGGELFF. The chain couples TRBV6-6 to TRBJ2-2; D unclear. Per germline, CDR1 MNHNY and CDR2 SVGAGI (reference sequence). The CDR3 consists of 14 residues. Trimming pared 2 bases from V and 7 bases from J, leaving 11 bases between.

This chain joins TRBV7-2 and TRBJ2-5; TRBD2 matches 10 bases. From germline, CDR1 is SGHTA and CDR2 FQGNSA. Trimming cost V 0 bases and J 1 base; bases outside gene matches: 2. This CDR3 has 16 amino acids. Here the CDR3 reads CASSLAASGGQETQYF. CDR3 DNA: TGTGCCAGCAGCTTAGCGGCTAGCGGGGGCCAAGAGACCCAGTACTTC.

The J gene is TRBJ2-1, the V gene TRBV13, with TRBD1 matching 8 bases. V lost 3 bases to trimming and J lost 16 bases; unmatched junction nucleotides: 8. This CDR3 has 12 amino acids. Germline CDR1 and CDR2: PRHDT and FYEKMQ (reference sequence). The CDR3 coding sequence is TGTGCCAGCAGCTTGACAGGGGAAGATGGATTCTTC. Translation gives CASSLTGEDGFF.

A few counts support this clone. The V call is TRBV19, the J call TRBJ1-3, with D possibly being TRBD1 (6 bases). The CDR3 consists of 16 residues. The germline CDR1 and CDR2 sequences are LNHDA and SQIVND (reference sequence). The V end was cut by 4 bases, the J end by 0 bases, with 13 bases between. The DNA for the CDR3 is TGTGCCAGTAGTAGTGACAGGACCAGCTCTGGAAACACCATATATTTT. Translating it yields CASSSDRTSSGNTIYF.

The chain is built from TRBV7-3 and TRBJ2-2; D is possibly TRBD2 (5 bases). Germline V gives CDR1 SGHTA, CDR2 FQGTGA. Trimming removed 3 bases from V and 4 bases from J, with 9 bases in between. The CDR3 length is 14 residues. CDR3 amino acids: CASSFDRGTGELFF. CDR3 DNA sequence: TGTGCCAGCAGCTTCGACCGGGGCACCGGGGAGCTGTTTTTT.

J is TRBJ2-3 and V is TRBV9; 9 bases are a match to TRBD2. V gave up 0 bases and J gave up 0 bases; unmatched junction bases: 8. This CDR3 comprises 18 residues. Germline V lookup: CDR1 SGDLS, CDR2 YYNGEE. The DNA for the CDR3 is TGTGCCAGCAGCGTAGCTTATGGGACTAGCCAGAGCACAGATACGCAGTATTTT. It is translated as CASSVAYGTSQSTDTQYF.

CDR3 coding DNA: TGTGCCAGCAGCTTAAGGGGCGGGGGCCAAAATATGGAGCAGTTCTTC. It is translated as CASSLRGGGQNMEQFF. This rearrangement joins TRBV7-3 to TRBJ2-1, with TRBD2 as a possible D gene (7 bases). The CDR3 totals 16 residues. Germline V gene sequence: CDR1 SGHTA, CDR2 FQGTGA. Deletions cut 1 base from V and 10 bases from J, with 20 bases between. Full variable domain (missing parts from reference TRBV7-3 and TRBJ2-1): GAGVSQTPSNKVTEKGKYVELRCDPISGHTALYWYRQSLGQGPEFLIYFQGTGAADDSGLPNDRFFAVRPEGSVSTLKIQRTERGDSAVYLCASSLRGGGQNMEQFFGPGTRLTVL.

The gene calls are TRBV5-6 and TRBJ1-5; tentative D call: TRBD1 (5 bases). In germline, CDR1 is SGHDT, CDR2 YYEEEE. The CDR3 has 16 residues. Trimming took off 0 bases at V and 10 bases at J, with 20 bases between the two ends. The CDR3 nucleotides read TGTGCCAGCAGCTTGGGCGGGGGTCCCAATTGGCGACCCCAGCATTTT. Its translation: CASSLGGGPNWRPQHF.

The genes are TRBV12-5 and TRBJ2-1; 11 positions agree with TRBD2. The CDR3 contains 16 residues. CDR1 is LGHNT and CDR2 is FRNRAP in the germline V gene. The V segment lost 6 bases and the J segment 1 base; nucleotides outside the gene matches: 5. The DNA of the CDR3 is TGTGCTAGTGGCAAGACTAGCGGGGCGTCCTACAATGAGCAGTTCTTC. Encoded protein: CASGKTSGASYNEQFF.

The rearrangement links TRBV28 to TRBJ2-1; 11 nucleotides match TRBD2. V was clipped by 5 bases and J by 8 bases; unmatched bases: 8. Germline V gives CDR1 MDHEN, CDR2 SYDVKM. The CDR3 is 15 residues long. CDR3 loop: CASSIPSGGQHEQFF. CDR3 in DNA: TGTGCCAGCAGTATTCCTAGCGGGGGGCAGCATGAGCAGTTCTTC.

V is TRBV6-1 and J is TRBJ2-5; 10 nucleotides agree with TRBD2. The junction had 3 bases not matched to a gene; V was cut back by 6 bases and J by 2 bases. Germline V CDR1 and CDR2: MNHNS, SASEGT. CDR3 size: 14 residues. The CDR3 DNA sequence: TGTGCCAGCAGAGGACTAGCGGTTCAAGAGACCCAGTACTTC. Translating gives CASRGLAVQETQYF.

This chain joins TRBV5-1 and TRBJ2-7; D unclear. This CDR3 spans 13 amino acids. V lost 0 bases to trimming and J lost 9 bases, with 13 bases between them. CDR1 SGHRS and CDR2 YFSETQ come from the germline V gene. This CDR3 reads CASSLDLTWAQYF. The CDR3 DNA is TGCGCCAGCAGCTTGGATCTCACCTGGGCGCAGTACTTC.

The rearrangement uses TRBV14 and TRBJ1-2, with 9 bases lining up with TRBD1. This CDR3 has 15 residues. Unmatched junction bases numbered 12, after V lost 5 bases and J lost 8 bases. Germline V CDR1 and CDR2: SGHDN, FVKESK. Here the CDR3 reads CASSAGTGRVVGYTF. The CDR3 nucleotides read TGTGCCAGCAGCGCCGGGACAGGGCGGGTGGTAGGCTACACCTTC.

The chain joins TRBV5-1 to TRBJ2-5; 7 nucleotides match TRBD1. This CDR3 has 14 amino acids. Germline trimming cut 4 bases from V and 5 bases from J; bases unmatched to any gene: 8. Germline CDR1 and CDR2: SGHRS and YFSETQ. The CDR3 loop reads CASSLTLTGETQYF. CDR3 DNA: TGCGCCAGCAGCCTAACTCTGACAGGGGAGACCCAGTACTTC. Full variable domain (missing parts from reference TRBV5-1 and TRBJ2-5): KAGVTQTPRYLIKTRGQQVTLSCSPISGHRSVSWYQQTPGQGLQFLFEYFSETQRNKGNFPGRFSGRQFSNSRSEMNVSTLELGDSALYLCASSLTLTGETQYFGPGTRLLVL.